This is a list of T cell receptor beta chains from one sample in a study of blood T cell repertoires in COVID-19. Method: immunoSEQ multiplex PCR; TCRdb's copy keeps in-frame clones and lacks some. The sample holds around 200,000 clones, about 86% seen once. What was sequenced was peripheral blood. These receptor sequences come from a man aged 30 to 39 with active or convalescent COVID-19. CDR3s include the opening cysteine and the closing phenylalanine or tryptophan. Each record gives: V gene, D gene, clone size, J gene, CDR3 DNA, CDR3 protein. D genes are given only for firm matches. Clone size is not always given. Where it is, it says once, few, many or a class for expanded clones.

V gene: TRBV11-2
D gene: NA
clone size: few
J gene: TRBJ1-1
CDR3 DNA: TGTGCCAGCAGCCCTGATACGGGGACTGAAGCTTTCTTT
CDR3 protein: CASSPDTGTEAFF

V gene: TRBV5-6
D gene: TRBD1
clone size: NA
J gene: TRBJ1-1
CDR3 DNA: TGTGCCAGCAGTCGGACAGGTTGGGGCACTGAAGCTTTCTTT
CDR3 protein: CASSRTGWGTEAFF

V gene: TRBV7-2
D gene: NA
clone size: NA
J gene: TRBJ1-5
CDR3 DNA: TGTGCCAGCAGCTTAGAGGGAGGAAATCAGCCCCAGCATTTT
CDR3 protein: CASSLEGGNQPQHF

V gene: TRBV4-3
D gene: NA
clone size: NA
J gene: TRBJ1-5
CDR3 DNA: TGCGCCAGCAGCCAAGATTCCGGGGGGCATCAGCCCCAGCATTTT
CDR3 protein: CASSQDSGGHQPQHF

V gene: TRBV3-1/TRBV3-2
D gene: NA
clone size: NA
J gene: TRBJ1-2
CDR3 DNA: TGTGCCAGCAGCCAAGATGGGTTCCCGGCGGGGTATGGCTACACCTTC
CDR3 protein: CASSQDGFPAGYGYTF

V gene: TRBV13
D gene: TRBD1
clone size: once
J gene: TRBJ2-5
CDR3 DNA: TGTGCCAGCAGCTTTACCCAGGGGGCTACTCAAGAGACCCAGTACTTC
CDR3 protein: CASSFTQGATQETQYF

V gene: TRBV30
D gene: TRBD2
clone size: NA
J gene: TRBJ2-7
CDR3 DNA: TGTGCCTGGTCAGGACTAGCGGGAGGGCCTGGGTACGAGCAGTACTTC
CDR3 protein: CAWSGLAGGPGYEQYF

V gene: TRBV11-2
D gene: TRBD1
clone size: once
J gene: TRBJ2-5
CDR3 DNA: TGTGCCAGCAGCTGGGGACAGAAAGAGACCCAGTACTTC
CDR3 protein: CASSWGQKETQYF

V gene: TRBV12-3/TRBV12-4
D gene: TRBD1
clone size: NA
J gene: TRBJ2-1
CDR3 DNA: TGTGCCAGCAGCTGGTCCAGGGGGGAGCAGTTCTTC
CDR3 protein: CASSWSRGEQFF

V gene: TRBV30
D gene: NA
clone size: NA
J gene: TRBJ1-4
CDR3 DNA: TGTGCCTGGAGCCCGGGAGGCCTGAAACTTAATGAAAAACTGTTTTTT
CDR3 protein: CAWSPGGLKLNEKLFF

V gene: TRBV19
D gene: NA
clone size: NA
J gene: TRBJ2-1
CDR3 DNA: TGTGCCAGTAGTTCCCCCCCGGACTGGGGATACAATGAGCAGTTCTTC
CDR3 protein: CASSSPPDWGYNEQFF

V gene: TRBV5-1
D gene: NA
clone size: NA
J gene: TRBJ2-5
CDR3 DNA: TGCGCCAGCAGCCCGCGTGGTATATTCCGCCAAGAGACCCAGTACTTC
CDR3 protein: CASSPRGIFRQETQYF

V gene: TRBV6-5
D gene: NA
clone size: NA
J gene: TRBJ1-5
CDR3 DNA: TGTGCCAGCAGCGCAAAAGGGGCAAGCAATCAGCCCCAGCATTTT
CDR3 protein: CASSAKGASNQPQHF

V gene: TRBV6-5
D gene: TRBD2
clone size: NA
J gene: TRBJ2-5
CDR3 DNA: TGTGCCAGCAGATTAAGACTAGCGGGAGGGGGGACCCAGTACTTC
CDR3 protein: CASRLRLAGGGTQYF

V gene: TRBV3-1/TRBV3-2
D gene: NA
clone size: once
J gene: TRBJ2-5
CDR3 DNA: TGTGCCAGCAGCCAAGGGGCCGAGACCCAGTACTTC
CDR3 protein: CASSQGAETQYF

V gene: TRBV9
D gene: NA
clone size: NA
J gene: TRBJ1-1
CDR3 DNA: TGTGCCAGCAGCGCGGCACGGGGCACTGAAGCTTTCTTT
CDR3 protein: CASSAARGTEAFF

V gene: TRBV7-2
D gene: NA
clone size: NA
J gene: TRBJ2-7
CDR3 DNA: TGTGCCAGCAGCTTAGCACTCTACGAGCAGTACTTC
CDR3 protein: CASSLALYEQYF

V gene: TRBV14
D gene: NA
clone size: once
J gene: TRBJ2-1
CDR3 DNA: TGTGCCAGCAGCCAAGGTATCGATGAGCAGTTCTTC
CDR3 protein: CASSQGIDEQFF

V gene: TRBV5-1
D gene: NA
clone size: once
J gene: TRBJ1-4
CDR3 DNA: TGCGCCAGCACCCTGGGAGGGACTAATGAAAAACTGTTTTTT
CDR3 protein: CASTLGGTNEKLFF

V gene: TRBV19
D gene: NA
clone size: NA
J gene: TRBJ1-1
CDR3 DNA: TGTGCCAGTACCCCCCGGGGGTACGTTAAAGCTTTCTTT
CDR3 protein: CASTPRGYVKAFF

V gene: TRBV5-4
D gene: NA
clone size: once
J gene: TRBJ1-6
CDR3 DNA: TGTGCCAGCAGCTTGAGGCAGGGCAATTCACCCCTCCACTTT
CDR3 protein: CASSLRQGNSPLHF

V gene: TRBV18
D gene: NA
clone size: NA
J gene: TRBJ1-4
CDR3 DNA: TGTGCCAGCTCACCAATGGGGGCGCTGGATGAAAAACTGTTTTTT
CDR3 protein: CASSPMGALDEKLFF

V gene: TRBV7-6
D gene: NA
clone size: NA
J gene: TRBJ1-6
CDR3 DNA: TGTGCCAGCAGCTTAGAGGCGGGGGGGTTCCGCCCAGGGGACAATTCACCCCTCCACTTT
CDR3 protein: CASSLEAGGFRPGDNSPLHF

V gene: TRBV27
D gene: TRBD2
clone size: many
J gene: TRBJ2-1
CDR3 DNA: TGTGCCAGCAGTTTTCCGGGACTAGCCAATGAGCAGTTCTTC
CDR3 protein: CASSFPGLANEQFF

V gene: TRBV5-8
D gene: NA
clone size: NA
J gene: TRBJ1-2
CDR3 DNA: TGTGCCAGCAGCTTAGTCCCAGGGGCGAAGTACTATGGCTACACCTTC
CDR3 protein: CASSLVPGAKYYGYTF

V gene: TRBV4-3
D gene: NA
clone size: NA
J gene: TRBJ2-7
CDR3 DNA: TGCGCCAGCAGCCAAGATCAGCTCGCAGGCTACGAGCAGTACTTC
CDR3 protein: CASSQDQLAGYEQYF

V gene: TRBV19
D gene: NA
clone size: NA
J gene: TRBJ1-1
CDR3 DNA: TGTGCCACCGCAGGATCAGGAGGAGCTTTCTTT
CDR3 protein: CATAGSGGAFF

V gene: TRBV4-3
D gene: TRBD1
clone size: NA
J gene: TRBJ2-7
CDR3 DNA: TGCGCCAGCAGCTATAGCGCAGGGGGACGGGAAGAGCAGTACTTC
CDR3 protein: CASSYSAGGREEQYF

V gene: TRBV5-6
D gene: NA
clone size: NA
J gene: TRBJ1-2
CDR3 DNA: TGTGCCAGCAGCTCGGGGACTGGGCTTGGCTACACCTTC
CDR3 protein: CASSSGTGLGYTF

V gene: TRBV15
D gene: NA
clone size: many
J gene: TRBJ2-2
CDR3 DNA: TGTGCCACCGAGACAGGCCTCAGCACCGGGGAGCTGTTTTTT
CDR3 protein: CATETGLSTGELFF

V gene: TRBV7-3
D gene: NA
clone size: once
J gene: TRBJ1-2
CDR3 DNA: TGTGCCAGCAGCTTAGGCCCCGACTATGGCTACACCTTC
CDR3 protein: CASSLGPDYGYTF

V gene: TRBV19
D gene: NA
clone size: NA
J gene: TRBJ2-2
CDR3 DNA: TGTGCCAGTAGTATTGGGCAGGGAAACGGGGAGCTGTTTTTT
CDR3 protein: CASSIGQGNGELFF

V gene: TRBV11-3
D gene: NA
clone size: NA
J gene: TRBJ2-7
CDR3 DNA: TGTGCCAGCAGCTCCGGGTCCTACGAGCAGTACTTC
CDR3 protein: CASSSGSYEQYF

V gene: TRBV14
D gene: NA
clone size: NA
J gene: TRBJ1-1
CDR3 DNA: TGTGCCAGCAGCCAAGACCCTACGGGGGGAAAGGACACTGAAGCTTTCTTT
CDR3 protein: CASSQDPTGGKDTEAFF

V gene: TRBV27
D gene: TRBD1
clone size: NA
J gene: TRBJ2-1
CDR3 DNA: TGTGCCAGCAGAGGAACAGGGGGTTCCTACAATGAGCAGTTCTTC
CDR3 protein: CASRGTGGSYNEQFF

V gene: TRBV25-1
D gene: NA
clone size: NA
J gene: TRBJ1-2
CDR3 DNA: TGTGCCAGCAGTGAATTGACGGTACAGGGCGGCGGCTATGGCTACACCTTC
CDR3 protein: CASSELTVQGGGYGYTF

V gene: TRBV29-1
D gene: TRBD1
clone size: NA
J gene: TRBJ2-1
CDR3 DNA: TGCAGCGTTGGAGGGGGGACAGGGGGCGCTGAGCAGTTCTTC
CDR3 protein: CSVGGGTGGAEQFF

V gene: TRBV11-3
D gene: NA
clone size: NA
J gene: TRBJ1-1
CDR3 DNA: TGTGCCAGCAGGGTCGGGGAAGCTGAAGCTTTCTTT
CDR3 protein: CASRVGEAEAFF

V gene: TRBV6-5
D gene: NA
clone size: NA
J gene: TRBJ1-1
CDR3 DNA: TGTGCCAGCATTTCGCCAGGGAACGCTTTCTTT
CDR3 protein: CASISPGNAFF

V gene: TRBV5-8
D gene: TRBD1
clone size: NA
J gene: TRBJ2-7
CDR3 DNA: TGTGCCAGCAGAAAGACAGGGTCCTACGAGCAGTACTTC
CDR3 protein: CASRKTGSYEQYF

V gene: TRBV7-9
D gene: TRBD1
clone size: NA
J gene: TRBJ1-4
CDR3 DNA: TGTGCCAGCAGCTTAGCCGGCAGGGGGGCAACTAATGAAAAACTGTTTTTT
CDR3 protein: CASSLAGRGATNEKLFF

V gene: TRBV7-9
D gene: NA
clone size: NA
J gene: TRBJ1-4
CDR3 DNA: TGTGCCAGCAGCTTGGGAGGACAAAATGAAAAACTGTTTTTT
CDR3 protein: CASSLGGQNEKLFF

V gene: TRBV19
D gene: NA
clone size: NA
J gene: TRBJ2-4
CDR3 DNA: TGTGCCAGTAGTATAAGCAAGAGCGGAAGCTCAAACATTCAGTACTTC
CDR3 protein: CASSISKSGSSNIQYF

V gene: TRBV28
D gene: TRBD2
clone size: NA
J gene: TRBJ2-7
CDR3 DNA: TGTGCCAGCAGTTTTTCCCTAGCGGGAGCCTACGAGCAGTACTTC
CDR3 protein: CASSFSLAGAYEQYF

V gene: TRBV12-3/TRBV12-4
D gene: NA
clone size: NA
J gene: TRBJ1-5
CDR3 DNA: TGTGCCAGCAGGTCTAATGGCAATCAGCCCCAGCATTTT
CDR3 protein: CASRSNGNQPQHF

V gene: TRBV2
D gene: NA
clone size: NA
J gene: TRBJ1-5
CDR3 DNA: TGTGCCAGCAGGACAAATAGCAATCAGCCCCAGCATTTT
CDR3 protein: CASRTNSNQPQHF

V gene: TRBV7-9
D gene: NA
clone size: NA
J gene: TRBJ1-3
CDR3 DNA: TGTGCCAGCAGCGGACAGACCTACTCTGGAAACACCATATATTTT
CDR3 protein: CASSGQTYSGNTIYF

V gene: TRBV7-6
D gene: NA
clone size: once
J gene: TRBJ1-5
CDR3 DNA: TGTGCCAGCAGCCGAGGGGAGGGGAGCAATCAGCCCCAGCATTTT
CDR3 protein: CASSRGEGSNQPQHF

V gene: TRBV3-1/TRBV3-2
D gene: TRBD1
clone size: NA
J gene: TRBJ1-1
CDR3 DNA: TGTGCCAGCAGCCAACCGCAGGGGGTGGGCACTGAAGCTTTCTTT
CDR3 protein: CASSQPQGVGTEAFF

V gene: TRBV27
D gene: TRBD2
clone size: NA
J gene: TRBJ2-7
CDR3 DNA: TGTGCCAGCAGTTTATACAGCGGGAGTATCTACGAGCAGTACTTC
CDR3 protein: CASSLYSGSIYEQYF

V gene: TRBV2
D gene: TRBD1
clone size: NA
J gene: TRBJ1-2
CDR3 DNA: TGTGCCAGCAGCTCTAAGGGACAGTACTATGGCTACACCTTC
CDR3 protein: CASSSKGQYYGYTF